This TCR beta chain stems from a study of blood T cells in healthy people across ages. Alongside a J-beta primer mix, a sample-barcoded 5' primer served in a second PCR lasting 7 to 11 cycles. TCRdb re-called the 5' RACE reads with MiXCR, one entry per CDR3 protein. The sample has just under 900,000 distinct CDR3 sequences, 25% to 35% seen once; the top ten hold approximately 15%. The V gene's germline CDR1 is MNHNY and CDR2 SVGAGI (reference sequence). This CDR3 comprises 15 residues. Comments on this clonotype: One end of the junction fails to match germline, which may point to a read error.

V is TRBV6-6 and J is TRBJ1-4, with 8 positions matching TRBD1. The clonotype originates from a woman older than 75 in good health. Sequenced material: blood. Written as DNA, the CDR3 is TGTGCCAGCAGCTATAGACAGGGGATAAAAGAAAAACGGTTTTTT. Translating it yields CASSYRQGIKEKRFF.